This T cell receptor beta chain was sequenced for a study of T cells after yellow fever vaccination. The overall study: Fractions containing few cells were prepared with SMART-Seq v4 Ultra Low Input.

As concerns this clonotype: Its cognate antigen is unknown.

Whole-study results and caveats: Booster sampling recovered most clones from primary vaccination (96% CD4, approximately 90% CD8). Abundant bulk-derived clonotypes could contaminate FACS-sorted repertoires.

Template switching by 5'RACE produced TCR cDNA, adding a universal primer site and UMIs. MiXCR, run by TCRdb on the 5' RACE reads, gives a single entry per CDR3 protein. The sample holds about 260,000 distinct CDR3 sequences, about an eighth seen once. The V end lost 5 bases, the J end lost 4 bases, and 17 bases lay between the germline ends. From germline, CDR1 is SGHTA and CDR2 FQGNSA. The CDR3 is made up of 15 amino acids. This chain connects TRBV7-2 to TRBJ1-2; tentative D call: TRBD1 (6 bases). The specimen comprised CD4+ T cells sorted from PBMCs, sampled 45 days after the yellow fever booster vaccination. The sequence came from a man aged 30 to 39 who received the YFV17D yellow fever vaccine. CDR3 DNA: TGTGCCAGCAGCCCGGACCGGACAGTAGCCTATGGCTACACCTTC. It specifies CASSPDRTVAYGYTF.